The table lists the clone carrying this TCR beta chain with many counts. Antigen specificity is unknown. Other DNA sequences from this sample encode an identical CDR3 as well. The entry originates in a study of beta chain features in type 1 diabetes. General study results and limits: Moderate but significant shortening of TCRB CDR3s was recorded in all four CD4+ subsets from Type 1 diabetes patients.

cDNA synthesis used the whole RNA isolate, giving expressed TCRB sequences. The table came from immunoSEQ multiplex PCR; TCRdb's copy has only in-frame clones and leaves some out. The sample records around 340,000 clones, about a tenth being singletons. Germline lookup yields CDR1 WSHSY and CDR2 SAAADI. Trimming pared 2 bases from V and 2 bases from J, leaving 3 bases between. The CDR3 has 12 amino acids. The material sequenced was central memory CD4+ T cells from blood. The chain employs TRBV10-2 and TRBJ1-2; D is unresolved. This TCR was sampled from a man between 25 and 39 years old with type 1 diabetes. CDR3 sequence reads: CASSEVNYGYTF. For the CDR3, the DNA is TGCGCCAGCAGTGAGGTCAACTATGGCTACACCTTC.